The clone carrying this T cell receptor (beta chain) has a handful of counts. The antigen is undetermined. V was trimmed by 7 bases and J by 7 bases, leaving 20 bases between them. Germline CDR1 and CDR2: SQVTM and ANQGSEA. The CDR3 is made up of 13 amino acids. This sample is part of a study of early T cells in non-severe SARS-CoV-2 infection. Study in general: Sequencing was performed on bulk RNA from unsorted whole blood, leaving chains unpaired. Study-level findings and limits: Anti-spike CD8 responses were favored in VDJdb matching, and private and CD4 specificities were missed.

Individual cDNA molecules were tagged with unique molecular identifiers. MiXCR, applied by TCRdb to the 5' RACE reads, yields one record per CDR3 protein. This sample has approximately 70,000 distinct CDR3 sequences; approximately 10% occur once, and the top ten carry about 5.8%. The sample was whole blood, taken at baseline. The source of this sequence is an adult who was a healthcare worker with PCR-confirmed SARS-CoV-2 infection or an uninfected control (not recorded which). The V call is TRBV29-1, the J call TRBJ2-7; no definite D call. As DNA, the CDR3 is TGCAGCGCCGCGCTTGGGGTCTCCGGGGAGCAGTACTTC. Its translation: CSAALGVSGEQYF.